This passage covers 10 T cell receptor beta chains from one sample sequenced in a study of shared clonotypes between healthy human individuals. Repertoires were generated with immunoSEQ multiplex PCR, while TCRdb's copy carries only in-frame clones and drops some. Found here are around 690,000 clones, about 90% of them singletons; the top ten hold 34%. The sample consisted of memory CD8+ T cells from PBMCs. Subset specified: CD45RO+ cells pooled with CCR7-negative TemRA cells. These receptors were obtained from a man between 18 and 35 years old in good health. Some clones in this sample may be carry-over from other donors' samples.

This clone showed up just once. The genes are TRBV13 and TRBJ1-4, with D hard to call. Trimming removed 5 bases at V and 6 bases at J, with 19 bases between. CDR1 and CDR2 from the germline V gene are PRHDT and FYEKMQ (reference sequence). There are 16 residues in the CDR3. The CDR3 DNA follows: TGTGCCAGCAGCCGCCTGGGATCCCAGAAGGATGAAAAACTGTTTTTT. It yields the protein CASSRLGSQKDEKLFF.

In its sample, this clone was seen once. The chain joins TRBV12-1 to TRBJ1-5; the table's D call TRBD1 went unverified against the DNA. TRBV12-1 is classified as a pseudogene. The CDR3 extends over 16 amino acids. CDR3 loop: CASSLPGQYSNQPQHF. CDR3 nucleotide sequence: TGTGCCAGCAGCTTACCGGGACAGTATAGCAATCAGCCCCAGCATTTT.

This chain links TRBV13 with TRBJ2-7, with D perhaps TRBD1 (5 bases). Per germline, CDR1 PRHDT and CDR2 FYEKMQ (reference sequence). V was cut by 1 base and J by 7 bases, with 17 bases left in between. The CDR3 totals 15 residues. CDR3 DNA: TGTGCCAGCAGCTTAGAGATCGTAGGGGCGCGAGAGCAGTACTTC. Its translation is CASSLEIVGAREQYF.

The gene calls are TRBV28 and TRBJ2-5; possibly TRBD1 or TRBD2 for D (5 bases each). Germline-derived CDR1 and CDR2 are MDHEN and SYDVKM. With 6 bases removed from V and 1 base from J, the gap between germline ends came to 15 bases. CDR3 length equals 15 residues. The CDR3 sequence: CASSRGEWAQETQYF. CDR3 nucleotides: TGTGCCAGCAGCCGAGGGGAGTGGGCCCAAGAGACCCAGTACTTC. The whole variable domain, remainder taken from reference TRBV28 and TRBJ2-5, is DVKVTQSSRYLVKRTGEKVFLECVQDMDHENMFWYRQDPGLGLRLIYFSYDVKMKEKGDIPEGYSVSREKKERFSLILESASTNQTSMYLCASSRGEWAQETQYFGPGTRLLVL.

This clone appeared a few times. The chain has TRBV19 and TRBJ1-5, with TRBD1 identical over 8 bases. V lost 3 bases to trimming and J lost 3 bases; unmatched junction nucleotides: 4. The germline V gene encodes CDR1 LNHDA and CDR2 SQIVND (reference sequence). The CDR3 is 15 residues long. CDR3 residues: CASSMSGGVNQPQHF. CDR3 sequence (DNA): TGTGCCAGTAGTATGTCAGGGGGCGTCAATCAGCCCCAGCATTTT. The variable domain in full, with the rest retrieved from reference TRBV19 and TRBJ1-5, is DGGITQSPKYLFRKEGQNVTLSCEQNLNHDAMYWYRQDPGQGLRLIYYSQIVNDFQKGDIAEGYSVSREKKESFPLTVTSAQKNPTAFYLCASSMSGGVNQPQHFGDGTRLSIL.

A remark on this clone: One junction end disagrees with the germline gene, perhaps due to a read error. The V call is TRBV9, the J call TRBJ2-1; the D is unclear. Germline CDR1 reads SGDLS; CDR2 reads YYNGEE. CDR3 length equals 17 residues. As DNA, the CDR3 is TGTGCCAGCAGCCCCCACGGTGGCGGAGTAGGTTACAATGGGCAGTTCTTC. Translation gives CASSPHGGGVGYNGQFF.

The rearrangement uses TRBV9 and TRBJ1-4; TRBD1 is a possible D gene (5 bases). CDR3 length: 16 residues. V was cut by 4 bases and J by 0 bases, with 13 bases left in between. CDR1 SGDLS and CDR2 YYNGEE come from the germline V gene. The CDR3 bases are TGTGCCAGCAGCTCGCCCCCAGGGTCAACTAATGAAAAACTGTTTTTT. Its protein is CASSSPPGSTNEKLFF. The full variable domain, with the rest looked up from reference TRBV9 and TRBJ1-4, is DSGVTQTPKHLITATGQRVTLRCSPRSGDLSVYWYQQSLDQGLQFLIQYYNGEERAKGNILERFSAQQFPDLHSELNLSSLELGDSALYFCASSSPPGSTNEKLFFGSGTQLSVL.

This chain connects TRBV4-3 to TRBJ2-5; possibly TRBD1 for D (5 bases). The CDR3 is 14 amino acids. Germline CDR1 reads LGHNA; CDR2 reads YSLEER. Trimming removed 1 base from V and 2 bases from J, with 8 bases in between. The CDR3 coding sequence is TGCGCCAGCAGCCAAGGGGGCAGACAAGAGACCCAGTACTTC. This sequence encodes CASSQGGRQETQYF.

The gene calls are TRBV28 and TRBJ1-4; 7 positions match TRBD1. CDR1 MDHEN and CDR2 SYDVKM come from the germline V gene. V was clipped by 2 bases and J by 5 bases; unmatched bases: 11. This CDR3 is 17 amino acids long. Written as DNA, the CDR3 is TGTGCCAGCAGTTTAAACAGACCGGGACAGAGGAATGAAAAACTGTTTTTT. Protein: CASSLNRPGQRNEKLFF.

The table lists this clone with a count of one. The chain employs TRBV5-8 and TRBJ2-1, with D maybe TRBD1 (6 bases). Germline assignment: CDR1 SGHTS and CDR2 YDEGEE. V shed 2 bases and J shed 3 bases, with 12 bases lying between them. The CDR3 sequence is 15 residues long. The CDR3 reads CASSLRQANYNEQFF. CDR3 nucleotide sequence: TGTGCCAGCAGCTTAAGACAGGCTAACTACAATGAGCAGTTCTTC.